Listed here are 26 T cell receptor beta chains from one sample, sequenced in a study of shared clonotypes between healthy human individuals. Only in-frame clones appear in the TCRdb table, and some are missing; sequencing was by immunoSEQ multiplex PCR. The sample consists of 2 million to 2.5 million clones, approximately 95% of them appearing once. Sequenced sample: naive CD4+ T cells sorted from blood. Subset denoted: CD45RA+ positively selected. The receptors were gathered from a man aged 18 to 30 in good health.

This clone was observed once. The V and J genes are TRBV7-2 and TRBJ1-3; tentatively, D is TRBD1 (6 bases). The CDR3 consists of 18 residues. Germline lookup yields CDR1 SGHTA and CDR2 FQGNSA. Trimming pared 2 bases from V and 1 base from J, leaving 18 bases between. In DNA, the CDR3 is TGTGCCAGCAGCTTACGGGGGCAACCCTCTACGTCTGGAAACACCATATATTTT. It translates to CASSLRGQPSTSGNTIYF.

This clone was recorded once. V gene TRBV5-4 combines with J gene TRBJ1-6, with no clear D. This CDR3 is 15 amino acids long. CDR1 is SGHNT, CDR2 YYREEE, per germline (reference sequence). Trimming removed 5 bases at V and 8 bases at J, with 17 bases between. CDR3 nucleotide sequence: TGTGCCAGCAGGGCTGCGGGTACACACCATTCACCCCTCCACTTT. It yields the protein CASRAAGTHHSPLHF. Complete variable domain (other parts from reference TRBV5-4 and TRBJ1-6): ETGVTQSPTHLIKTRGQQVTLRCSSQSGHNTVSWYQQALGQGPQFIFQYYREEENGRGNFPPRFSGLQFPNYSSELNVNALELDDSALYLCASRAAGTHHSPLHFGNGTRLTVT.

The chain carries TRBV11-3 and TRBJ2-3, with 9 bases that match TRBD1. Germline V lookup: CDR1 SGHNT, CDR2 YENEEA. The CDR3 has 16 residues. With V trimmed by 5 bases and J by 3 bases, 9 bases remained unmatched. As DNA, the CDR3 is TGTGCCAGCAGCCACCGTCAAGGACAGGGGACAGATACGCAGTATTTT. Translated, it gives CASSHRQGQGTDTQYF.

Comment on this clone: The same CDR3 is also encoded by other DNA sequences in this sample. V is TRBV18 and J is TRBJ1-3; D remains unclear. Per germline, CDR1 KGHSH and CDR2 LQKENI. V was trimmed by 0 bases and J by 1 base, leaving 4 bases between them. The length of the CDR3 is 14 residues. The CDR3 is CASSPPGSGNTIYF. CDR3 bases: TGTGCCAGCTCACCACCAGGGTCTGGAAACACCATATATTTT. Complete variable domain (other parts from reference TRBV18 and TRBJ1-3): NAGVMQNPRHLVRRRGQEARLRCSPMKGHSHVYWYRQLPEEGLKFMVYLQKENIIDESGMPKERFSAEFPKEGPSILRIQQVVRGDSAAYFCASSPPGSGNTIYFGEGSWLTVV.

The rearrangement links TRBV7-9 to TRBJ1-1, with unresolved D. Deletions cut 5 bases from V and 6 bases from J, with 16 bases between. From germline, CDR1 is SEHNR and CDR2 FQNEAQ (reference sequence). This CDR3 is built from 14 residues. The CDR3 here is CASSPRQGDPEAFF. In nucleotides, the CDR3 is TGTGCCAGCAGCCCCCGACAAGGAGACCCTGAAGCTTTCTTT.

The chain is built from TRBV30 and TRBJ1-5; D call uncertain. Germline loops: CDR1 GTSNPN, CDR2 SVGIG (reference sequence). Trimming cost V 3 bases and J 1 base, with 7 bases left between them. CDR3 length equals 13 residues. The CDR3: CAWSPKSNQPQHF. The CDR3 coding sequence is TGTGCCTGGAGCCCAAAGAGCAATCAGCCCCAGCATTTT. Filled out from reference TRBV30 and TRBJ1-5, the complete variable domain reads SQTIHQWPATLVQPVGSPLSLECTVEGTSNPNLYWYRQAAGRGLQLLFYSVGIGQISSEVPQNLSASRPQDRQFILSSKKLLLSDSGFYLCAWSPKSNQPQHFGDGTRLSIL.

In regard to this clone: This is likely a read error, given that the CDR3 carries no conserved phenylalanine or tryptophan at its end. The DNA is left out, because the CDR3 cannot be placed on it with certainty; the CDR3 is given as TCRdb lists it. The chain carries TRBV7-9 and TRBJ1-2. CDR1 and CDR2 from the germline V gene are SEHNR and FQNEAQ (reference sequence). The CDR3 is 10 residues long, ends included. The CDR3 loop reads CASSLDPGRL.

This chain uses TRBV19 with TRBJ1-4; 8 nucleotides match TRBD1. CDR3 length equals 15 residues. Germline loops: CDR1 LNHDA, CDR2 SQIVND (reference sequence). Losses at the gene ends were 1 base for V and 8 bases for J; bases not matched to a gene: 6. The CDR3 here is CASSIARTGREKLFF. The CDR3, as DNA: TGTGCCAGTAGTATAGCTCGGACAGGGAGGGAAAAACTGTTTTTT.

CDR3 residues: CASSEQGLGLEQYF. Written as DNA, the CDR3 is TGTGCCAGCAGTGAACAGGGGTTAGGGCTCGAGCAGTACTTC. The chain joins TRBV2 to TRBJ2-7, with D maybe TRBD1 (6 bases). V lost 2 bases and J 6 bases, leaving 14 bases between the germline ends. This CDR3 is built from 14 residues. Germline V lookup: CDR1 SNHLY, CDR2 FYNNEI.

The rearrangement links TRBV28 to TRBJ1-4, with D perhaps TRBD1 (5 bases). The V and J ends lost 4 bases and 4 bases respectively, with 13 bases between them. The CDR3 contains 15 residues. The V gene's germline CDR1 is MDHEN and CDR2 SYDVKM. The CDR3 reads CASSSRGLGNEKLFF. The CDR3 nucleotides are TGTGCCAGCAGTTCAAGGGGTCTAGGTAATGAAAAACTGTTTTTT.

This chain links TRBV28 with TRBJ1-6; D not resolved. The CDR3 length is 16 residues. Germline-derived CDR1 and CDR2 are MDHEN and SYDVKM. Trimming left V 6 bases short and J 0 bases short, with 12 bases between. DNA for the CDR3: TGTGCCAGCAGCCCCGGCGGGAACTCCTATAATTCACCCCTCCACTTT. This gives the protein CASSPGGNSYNSPLHF.

This rearrangement joins TRBV18 to TRBJ1-1, with D unclear. CDR1 KGHSH and CDR2 LQKENI come from the germline V gene. The ends were cut back, 8 bases at V and 1 base at J, with 14 bases in the middle. This CDR3 spans 14 amino acids. Here the CDR3 reads CASGSGIKNTEAFF. The CDR3 bases are TGTGCCAGCGGATCGGGAATAAAGAACACTGAAGCTTTCTTT.

This chain connects TRBV11-3 to TRBJ2-3; 7 nucleotides agree with TRBD1. Germline assignment: CDR1 SGHNT and CDR2 YENEEA. CDR3 length: 15 residues. V shed 1 base and J 6 bases; nucleotides not matched to a gene: 7. CDR3 in DNA: TGTGCCAGCAGCTTAGGGGACAGATCCTACGATACGCAGTATTTT. This gives the protein CASSLGDRSYDTQYF.

The chain's CDR3 is CASARGDSYNEQFF. CDR3 in DNA: TGTGCCAGCGCTAGAGGGGACTCCTACAATGAGCAGTTCTTC. V is TRBV6-6 and J is TRBJ2-1; either TRBD1 or TRBD2 may fit D (5 bases each). Trimming took 8 bases from V and 0 from J, leaving 11 bases between them. The CDR3 runs to 14 residues. Looked up from germline, CDR1 is MNHNY and CDR2 is SVGAGI (reference sequence).

Here the CDR3 reads CSVVWASGSSYNEQFF. The CDR3 DNA follows: TGCAGCGTTGTCTGGGCTAGCGGGAGCTCCTACAATGAGCAGTTCTTC. The chain carries TRBV29-1 and TRBJ2-1; 10 bases match TRBD2. This CDR3 contains 16 residues. The trim removed 4 bases at V and 0 bases at J, leaving 6 bases unmatched. Per germline, CDR1 SQVTM and CDR2 ANQGSEA.

The chain employs TRBV25-1 and TRBJ2-5; possibly TRBD2 for D (5 bases). The CDR3 contains 13 residues. Germline V CDR1 and CDR2: MGHDK, SYGVNS. The V end lost 3 bases, the J end lost 3 bases, and 8 bases lay between the germline ends. CDR3 nucleotides: TGTGCCAGCAGTGATCACGGGAAAGAGACCCAGTACTTC. It is translated as CASSDHGKETQYF.

This clone has just one count. The J gene is TRBJ2-7, the V gene TRBV7-9; 8 bases match TRBD2. This CDR3 spans 14 amino acids. CDR1 is SEHNR and CDR2 is FQNEAQ in the germline V gene (reference sequence). Trimming took 5 bases from V and 1 from J; bases not matched to a gene: 4. The CDR3 protein is CASSITGGSYEQYF. Here the CDR3 DNA reads TGTGCCAGCAGCATCACGGGGGGGTCCTACGAGCAGTACTTC.

CDR3 amino acids: CASNNGQDYEQYF. CDR3 coding DNA: TGTGCCAGCAATAACGGACAGGACTACGAGCAGTACTTC. The chain uses TRBV6-1 and TRBJ2-7, with 7 bases that match TRBD1. Germline V CDR1 and CDR2: MNHNS, SASEGT. With 7 bases clipped from V and 3 bases from J, the junction kept 6 bases outside the gene matches. This CDR3 has 13 amino acids.

CDR3 nucleotides: TGTGCCAGCAGCTACCGCTGGGAGTACGAGCAGTACTTC. Its protein is CASSYRWEYEQYF. The chain recombines TRBV7-8 with TRBJ2-7; maybe TRBD2 (5 bases). The CDR3 covers 13 residues. Germline CDR1 is SGHVS and CDR2 is FQNEAQ. The V end was cut by 4 bases, the J end by 4 bases, with 11 bases between.

On this clone itself: This same CDR3 is encoded by further DNA sequences in the sample. The chain joins TRBV18 to TRBJ2-7, with TRBD1 identical over 7 bases. The CDR3 sequence is 13 residues long. J lost 5 bases, V lost 5 bases, and 6 bases had no gene match. Germline loops: CDR1 KGHSH, CDR2 LQKENI. CDR3 nucleotide sequence: TGTGCCAGCTCATCCCGACAGGGTAACGAGCAGTACTTC. Translated, it gives CASSSRQGNEQYF.

The chain is built from TRBV9 and TRBJ2-2; D gene ambiguous. The CDR3 has 16 amino acids. Per germline, CDR1 SGDLS and CDR2 YYNGEE. The V end lost 0 bases, the J end lost 3 bases, and 12 bases lay between the germline ends. The CDR3 reads CASSVVADPYTGELFF. In nucleotides, the CDR3 is TGTGCCAGCAGCGTAGTGGCGGACCCGTACACCGGGGAGCTGTTTTTT.

The chain recombines TRBV6-1 with TRBJ1-2; 8 bases are a match to TRBD1. The V gene's germline CDR1 is MNHNS and CDR2 SASEGT. The CDR3 contains 15 residues. V gave up 7 bases and J gave up 8 bases; unmatched junction bases: 15. CDR3 coding DNA: TGTGCCAGCACCGGACCAGGGGGCGGGTATAGCGGCTACACCTTC. Amino acid sequence: CASTGPGGGYSGYTF.

The rearrangement uses TRBV30 and TRBJ2-7, with 11 bases that match TRBD2. Germline V gene data show CDR1 as GTSNPN and CDR2 as SVGIG (reference sequence). The CDR3 runs 15 residues. V shed 0 bases and J 6 bases; nucleotides not matched to a gene: 7. CDR3 amino acids: CAWSVAIGLAGEQYF. The CDR3 coding sequence is TGTGCCTGGAGTGTAGCCATTGGACTAGCGGGCGAGCAGTACTTC.

This clone was observed once. This same CDR3 is encoded by further DNA sequences in the sample. The rearrangement uses TRBV5-1 and TRBJ1-6; unclear D gene. Germline loops: CDR1 SGHRS, CDR2 YFSETQ. This CDR3 has 14 residues. Trimming shortened V by 3 bases and J by 6 bases, and 10 bases separated the two germline ends. CDR3 DNA sequence: TGCGCCAGCAGCTCGGGCACCGGTAATTCACCCCTCCACTTT. Protein product: CASSSGTGNSPLHF. The variable domain in full, with the rest retrieved from reference TRBV5-1 and TRBJ1-6, is KAGVTQTPRYLIKTRGQQVTLSCSPISGHRSVSWYQQTPGQGLQFLFEYFSETQRNKGNFPGRFSGRQFSNSRSEMNVSTLELGDSALYLCASSSGTGNSPLHFGNGTRLTVT.

This clone was recorded once. The chain couples TRBV5-4 to TRBJ1-4; 7 bases agree with TRBD1. The germline V gene encodes CDR1 SGHNT and CDR2 YYREEE (reference sequence). This CDR3 spans 17 amino acids. J was trimmed by 3 bases and V by 0 bases; bases with no gene match: 8. CDR3 amino acids: CASSLERGPGANEKLFF. DNA for the CDR3: TGTGCCAGCAGCTTGGAAAGGGGGCCTGGGGCTAATGAAAAACTGTTTTTT.

V is TRBV5-1 and J is TRBJ2-7; D is undetermined. Germline values: CDR1 SGHRS, CDR2 YFSETQ. This CDR3 region has 15 residues. Between the trimmed V and J ends, which lost 4 bases and 4 bases, there was a span of 18 bases. The CDR3 here is CASSDLGGPDYEQYF. Here the CDR3 DNA reads TGCGCCAGCAGCGATTTGGGCGGTCCCGATTACGAGCAGTACTTC.